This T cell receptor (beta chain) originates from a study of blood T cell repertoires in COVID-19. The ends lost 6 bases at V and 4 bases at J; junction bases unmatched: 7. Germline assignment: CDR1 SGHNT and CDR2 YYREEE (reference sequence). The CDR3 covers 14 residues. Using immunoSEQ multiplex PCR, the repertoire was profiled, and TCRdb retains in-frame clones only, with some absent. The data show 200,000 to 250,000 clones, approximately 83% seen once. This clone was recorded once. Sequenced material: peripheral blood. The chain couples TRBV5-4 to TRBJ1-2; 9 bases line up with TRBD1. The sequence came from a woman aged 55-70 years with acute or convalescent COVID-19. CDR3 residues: CASTNTGGSYGYTF. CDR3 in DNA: TGTGCCAGCACCAATACAGGGGGCAGCTATGGCTACACCTTC.